The 30 T cell receptor beta chains given below trace back to one sample, sequenced in a study of T cell responses to AZD1222 COVID-19 vaccine. Generated by immunoSEQ multiplex PCR, the TCRdb table keeps only in-frame clones and is missing some. There are about 130,000 clones in the sample; around 90% occur only once, and 4.2% lies in the top ten. The material sequenced was peripheral blood, taken on day 0 of AZD1222 vaccination. The receptors originated from an adult in good health.

The gene calls are TRBV27 and TRBJ1-6; D is unresolved. The CDR3 runs to 16 residues. Germline CDR1 MNHEY, CDR2 SMNVEV (reference sequence). Trimming removed 8 bases from V and 0 bases from J, with 14 bases in between. Here the CDR3 DNA reads TGTGCCAGCCGCTGGCAGGCGAGCTCCTATAATTCACCCCTCCACTTT. It translates to CASRWQASSYNSPLHF.

This clone was counted a single time. The chain has TRBV12-5 and TRBJ1-1; 7 positions agree with TRBD1. The CDR3 extends over 16 amino acids. Unmatched junction bases numbered 10, after V lost 1 base and J lost 5 bases. CDR1 is LGHNT and CDR2 is FRNRAP in the germline V gene. CDR3 sequence: CASGLDSWTGSTEAFF. The CDR3, as DNA: TGTGCTAGTGGTTTGGATTCTTGGACAGGCTCAACTGAAGCTTTCTTT.

The CDR3 sequence: CASTPGDYGYTF. The CDR3, as DNA: TGTGCCAGTACCCCCGGGGACTATGGCTACACCTTC. The chain couples TRBV6-5 to TRBJ1-2; no reliable D call. The CDR3 is 12 amino acids. V shed 9 bases and J shed 3 bases, with 11 bases lying between them. CDR1 and CDR2 from the germline V gene are MNHEY and SVGAGI.

The CDR3 DNA follows: TGTGCTAGTGCCCGGCGGTGGAATGAGCAGTTCTTC. Its translation: CASARRWNEQFF. The rearrangement joins TRBV12-5 to TRBJ2-1; D call uncertain. CDR3 size: 12 residues. V was clipped by 7 bases and J by 7 bases, with 11 bases between them. Looked up from germline, CDR1 is LGHNT and CDR2 is FRNRAP.

This chain uses TRBV2 with TRBJ1-1, with 9 bases aligning to TRBD1. V trimming: 5 bases; J trimming: 2 bases; junction bases outside the gene matches: 9. The CDR3 has 16 residues. Germline lookup yields CDR1 SNHLY and CDR2 FYNNEI. The DNA for the CDR3 is TGTGCCAGCAGTCGCGCAACAGGGGGCGCAAACACTGAAGCTTTCTTT. Its protein product is CASSRATGGANTEAFF.

V is TRBV6-5 and J is TRBJ1-2; D remains unclear. CDR3 length: 16 residues. V was shortened by 2 bases and J by 8 bases, with 21 bases between the two germline ends. Per germline, CDR1 MNHEY and CDR2 SVGAGI. The CDR3 spells CASSYDPSVVFNGYTF. The DNA of the CDR3 is TGTGCCAGCAGTTACGATCCGTCAGTGGTGTTTAACGGCTACACCTTC.

The chain combines TRBV28 with TRBJ2-3; 10 positions agree with TRBD2. After removal of 3 bases from V and 2 bases from J, the junction contained 11 bases not matched to a gene. The CDR3 has 18 residues. Germline lookup yields CDR1 MDHEN and CDR2 SYDVKM. In nucleotides, the CDR3 is TGTGCCAGCAGTTTGATTGACCTAGCGGGGGACCTCACAGATACGCAGTATTTT. Its translation is CASSLIDLAGDLTDTQYF.

This rearrangement joins TRBV7-9 to TRBJ2-7; 8 positions match TRBD1. V was pared by 5 bases and J by 6 bases, with 6 bases of the junction left unmatched. This CDR3 spans 13 amino acids. Looked up from germline, CDR1 is SEHNR and CDR2 is FQNEAQ (reference sequence). The chain's CDR3 is CASSAGGHAEQYF. As DNA, the CDR3 is TGTGCCAGCAGCGCAGGGGGCCACGCCGAGCAGTACTTC.

This clone was observed a few times. The chain links TRBV18 to TRBJ2-7; 7 bases line up with TRBD1. CDR3 size: 15 residues. Trimming removed 1 base from V and 2 bases from J; junction bases left unmatched: 5. The V gene's germline CDR1 is KGHSH and CDR2 LQKENI. The DNA of the CDR3 is TGTGCCAGCTCACCACTAGTAGGGGGCGCCTACGAGCAGTACTTC. Residues: CASSPLVGGAYEQYF.

The chain uses TRBV19 and TRBJ2-1, with D perhaps matching TRBD1 or TRBD2 (5 bases each). The CDR3 is 16 residues long. In germline, CDR1 is LNHDA, CDR2 SQIVND (reference sequence). With 6 bases removed from V and 0 bases from J, the gap between germline ends came to 15 bases. The DNA of the CDR3 is TGTGCCAGTAGCGGGTTGGGGGTTTCCTCCTACAATGAGCAGTTCTTC. Translated, it gives CASSGLGVSSYNEQFF.

The chain has TRBV4-2 and TRBJ1-2; 9 nucleotides align to TRBD1. In germline, CDR1 is LGHNA, CDR2 YNFKEQ. Germline trimming cut 0 bases from V and 6 bases from J; bases unmatched to any gene: 14. The CDR3 has 18 amino acids. For the CDR3, the DNA is TGTGCCAGCAGCCAAGATGGGACAGGGAGTGGATTCGGGGATGGCTACACCTTC. Protein: CASSQDGTGSGFGDGYTF.

This clone came up a few times. This sequence joins TRBV30 and TRBJ1-4, with TRBD1 identical over 7 bases. Germline CDR1 and CDR2: GTSNPN and SVGIG (reference sequence). V lost 2 bases and J lost 8; bases outside the gene matches: 11. CDR3 length: 15 amino acids. This CDR3 reads CAWSRIRGPEEKLFF. The CDR3 DNA reads TGTGCCTGGAGTAGGATAAGGGGGCCAGAAGAAAAACTGTTTTTT.

V is TRBV4-2 and J is TRBJ2-3; TRBD2 is a possible D gene (6 bases). V was trimmed by 6 bases and J by 8 bases, leaving 24 bases between them. The CDR3 contains 16 residues. Per the germline V gene, CDR1 is LGHNA and CDR2 is YNFKEQ. CDR3 loop: CASSNTGLRSGGTQYF. The CDR3 bases are TGTGCCAGCAGTAACACGGGACTCCGGTCAGGAGGTACGCAGTATTTT.

The rearrangement uses TRBV3-1 (or the pseudogene TRBV3-2) and TRBJ1-3; 7 nucleotides agree with TRBD1. This CDR3 has 15 residues. Germline V gene sequence: CDR1 LGHDT, CDR2 YNNKEL (reference sequence). The V gene end was trimmed by 5 bases and the J gene end by 9 bases; junction bases not matched to a gene: 13. CDR3 sequence: CASSKRTGIFGTIYF. The CDR3 DNA follows: TGTGCCAGCAGCAAGCGGACAGGAATCTTTGGCACCATATATTTT.

This chain connects TRBV3-1 (or the pseudogene TRBV3-2) to TRBJ1-4; 9 positions agree with TRBD1. Trimming at V came to 6 bases and at J to 10 bases, leaving 12 bases not matched to a gene. The CDR3 is 15 amino acids. Germline CDR1 LGHDT, CDR2 YNNKEL (reference sequence). The CDR3: CASSRRTGAKVKLFF. CDR3 DNA sequence: TGTGCCAGCAGTCGACGGACAGGGGCCAAAGTAAAACTGTTTTTT.

The table lists this clone with a count of one. The V and J genes are TRBV27 and TRBJ1-2; 8 bases are shared with TRBD1. This CDR3 region has 14 residues. The junction had 7 bases not matched to a gene; V was cut back by 4 bases and J by 6 bases. Germline values: CDR1 MNHEY, CDR2 SMNVEV (reference sequence). The CDR3 DNA sequence: TGTGCCAGCAGTTCGTCAGGGGGCAGGGATGGCTACACCTTC. The encoded protein is CASSSSGGRDGYTF.

The chain carries TRBV27 and TRBJ2-7; 11 nucleotides agree with TRBD2. The germline gives CDR1 MNHEY, CDR2 SMNVEV (reference sequence). V shed 4 bases and J 7 bases; nucleotides not matched to a gene: 12. The CDR3 length is 16 residues. The CDR3 region is CASSSRTSGPLWEQYF. The DNA of the CDR3 is TGTGCCAGCAGTTCCCGGACTAGCGGGCCTCTTTGGGAGCAGTACTTC.

This clone was detected once. This chain links TRBV7-9 with TRBJ2-7; no reliable D call. V lost 3 bases and J lost 2, with 11 bases in between. The CDR3 sequence is 14 residues long. Germline V lookup: CDR1 SEHNR, CDR2 FQNEAQ (reference sequence). CDR3 nucleotide sequence: TGTGCCAGCAGCTTGAACAGAGAGACCTACGAGCAGTACTTC. Translated: CASSLNRETYEQYF.

The chain employs TRBV25-1 and TRBJ2-7, with 9 bases matching TRBD1. The CDR3 loop spans 14 amino acids. The J segment lost 3 bases and the V segment lost 4 bases, leaving 4 bases of the junction unmatched. From germline, CDR1 is MGHDK and CDR2 SYGVNS. CDR3 nucleotides: TGTGCCAGCAGTGCTCTGGGACAGGGCTACGAGCAGTACTTC. Protein: CASSALGQGYEQYF.

V is TRBV28 and J is TRBJ1-2; D is possibly TRBD1 (6 bases). The germline V gene encodes CDR1 MDHEN and CDR2 SYDVKM. Trimming removed 6 bases at V and 5 bases at J, with 16 bases between. There are 14 residues in the CDR3. CDR3 sequence (DNA): TGTGCCAGCAGATCACCGGGGGCCCTTTATGGCTACACCTTC. This sequence encodes CASRSPGALYGYTF.

On this clone itself: Other DNA sequences from this sample encode an identical CDR3 as well. In DNA form, the CDR3 reads TGTGCCAGCAGTGAGGTGGGGGGGGGCTATGGCTACACCTTC. Encoded protein: CASSEVGGGYGYTF. The chain employs TRBV25-1 and TRBJ1-2, with D perhaps TRBD1 (5 bases). With 3 bases removed from V and 4 bases from J, the gap between germline ends came to 12 bases. The CDR3 totals 14 residues. CDR1 and CDR2 (germline): MGHDK, SYGVNS.

V usage is TRBV5-1 and J usage is TRBJ1-4; D ambiguous. V gave up 0 bases and J gave up 4 bases, with 13 bases separating them. In germline, CDR1 is SGHRS, CDR2 YFSETQ. CDR3 length: 16 residues. CDR3 residues: CASSLAGNFGNEKLFF. As DNA, the CDR3 is TGCGCCAGCAGCTTGGCCGGAAATTTCGGTAATGAAAAACTGTTTTTT.

The V call is TRBV30, the J call TRBJ1-2; D gene uncertain. The germline V and J ends were trimmed by 3 bases and 3 bases, with 11 bases remaining between them. The CDR3 is 13 amino acids. Germline CDR1 and CDR2: GTSNPN and SVGIG (reference sequence). As DNA, the CDR3 is TGTGCCTGGAGCCCCCAATCCGACTATGGCTACACCTTC. Encoded protein: CAWSPQSDYGYTF.

V usage is TRBV3-1 (or the pseudogene TRBV3-2) and J usage is TRBJ2-1; TRBD2 is a possible D gene (5 bases). The CDR3 consists of 12 residues. Germline V CDR1 and CDR2: LGHDT, YNNKEL (reference sequence). Trimming stripped 1 base from V and 9 bases from J, with 7 bases between. For the CDR3, the DNA is TGTGCCAGCAGCCAAGGGAGCGGTGAGCAGTTCTTC. It is translated as CASSQGSGEQFF.

The chain links TRBV28 to TRBJ2-1, with 9 bases identical to TRBD2. J was trimmed by 1 base and V by 4 bases; bases with no gene match: 8. Per germline, CDR1 MDHEN and CDR2 SYDVKM. The CDR3 extends over 17 amino acids. The CDR3 coding sequence is TGTGCCAGCAGTTCCCCCGGCGGGAGGGGGTCCTACAATGAGCAGTTCTTC. This codes for CASSSPGGRGSYNEQFF.

V is TRBV19 and J is TRBJ1-4; D perhaps matches TRBD1 (5 bases). The V gene's germline CDR1 is LNHDA and CDR2 SQIVND (reference sequence). The CDR3 extends over 16 amino acids. The germline V and J ends were trimmed by 5 bases and 3 bases, with 16 bases remaining between them. The CDR3 region is CASSRQKPLPNEKLFF. The CDR3, as DNA: TGTGCCAGTAGTCGACAGAAGCCGCTTCCTAATGAAAAACTGTTTTTT. The whole variable domain, filled in from reference TRBV19 and TRBJ1-4, reads DGGITQSPKYLFRKEGQNVTLSCEQNLNHDAMYWYRQDPGQGLRLIYYSQIVNDFQKGDIAEGYSVSREKKESFPLTVTSAQKNPTAFYLCASSRQKPLPNEKLFFGSGTQLSVL.

The genes are TRBV7-9 and TRBJ2-7; D call uncertain. The CDR3 has 13 residues. Per germline, CDR1 SEHNR and CDR2 FQNEAQ (reference sequence). V lost 1 base and J lost 3, with 7 bases in between. CDR3 bases: TGTGCCAGCAGCTTAGGATATTTCTACGAGCAGTACTTC. Residues: CASSLGYFYEQYF.

This clone was detected a few times. This chain connects TRBV28 to TRBJ2-1; no reliable D call. V shed 2 bases and J shed 7 bases, with 15 bases lying between them. In germline, CDR1 is MDHEN, CDR2 SYDVKM. The CDR3 runs to 15 residues. The chain's CDR3 is CASSLGDAVKNEQFF. CDR3 DNA sequence: TGTGCCAGCAGTTTAGGGGATGCTGTGAAGAATGAGCAGTTCTTC.

The chain carries TRBV29-1 and TRBJ2-1; tentative D call: TRBD2 (7 bases). The CDR3 loop spans 15 amino acids. The germline gives CDR1 SQVTM, CDR2 ANQGSEA. V was trimmed by 2 bases and J by 3 bases, leaving 14 bases between them. DNA of the CDR3: TGCAGCGTTGAACCTCGGGGGGCCGACTACAATGAGCAGTTCTTC. This translates into CSVEPRGADYNEQFF.

V and J are TRBV30 and TRBJ1-6, with D unclear. Germline assignment: CDR1 GTSNPN and CDR2 SVGIG (reference sequence). The V end lost 4 bases, the J end lost 7 bases, and 8 bases lay between the germline ends. The CDR3 has 12 residues. This CDR3 is CAWTNGNSPLHF. The DNA of the CDR3 is TGTGCCTGGACCAACGGGAATTCACCCCTCCACTTT.